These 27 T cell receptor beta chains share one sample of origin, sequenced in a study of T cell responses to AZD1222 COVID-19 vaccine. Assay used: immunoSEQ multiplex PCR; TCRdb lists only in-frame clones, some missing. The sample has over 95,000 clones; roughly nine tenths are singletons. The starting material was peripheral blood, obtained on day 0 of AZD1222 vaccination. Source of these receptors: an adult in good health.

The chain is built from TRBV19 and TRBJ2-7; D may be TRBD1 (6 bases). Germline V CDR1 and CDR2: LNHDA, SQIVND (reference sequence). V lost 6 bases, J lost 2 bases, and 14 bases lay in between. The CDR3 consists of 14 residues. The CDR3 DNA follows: TGTGCCAGTAGATCAGGGGCGCCAACCTACGAGCAGTACTTC. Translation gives CASRSGAPTYEQYF.

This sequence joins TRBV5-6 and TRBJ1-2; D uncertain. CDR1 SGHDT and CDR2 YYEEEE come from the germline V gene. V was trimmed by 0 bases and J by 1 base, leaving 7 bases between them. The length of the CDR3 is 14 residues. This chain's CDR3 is CASSLAGRNYGYTF. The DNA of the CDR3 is TGTGCCAGCAGCTTGGCGGGTCGTAACTATGGCTACACCTTC.

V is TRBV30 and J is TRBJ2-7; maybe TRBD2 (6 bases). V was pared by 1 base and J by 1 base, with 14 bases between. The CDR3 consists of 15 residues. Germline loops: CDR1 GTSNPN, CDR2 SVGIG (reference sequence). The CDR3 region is CAWSGRRAISYEQYF. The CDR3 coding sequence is TGTGCCTGGAGTGGAAGGAGGGCGATTTCCTACGAGCAGTACTTC.

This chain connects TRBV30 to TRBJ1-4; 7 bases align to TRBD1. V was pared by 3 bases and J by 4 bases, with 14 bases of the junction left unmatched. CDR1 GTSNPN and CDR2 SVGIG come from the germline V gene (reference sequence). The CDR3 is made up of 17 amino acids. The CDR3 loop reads CAWRERRQGRVNEKLFF. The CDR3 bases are TGTGCCTGGAGGGAAAGGAGACAGGGCCGCGTTAATGAAAAACTGTTTTTT.

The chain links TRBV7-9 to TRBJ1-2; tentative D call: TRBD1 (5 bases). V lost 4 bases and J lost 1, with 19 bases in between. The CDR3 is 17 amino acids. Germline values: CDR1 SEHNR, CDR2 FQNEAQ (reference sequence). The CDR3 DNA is TGTGCCAGCAGCTCCGTCGGCGGGACTACCGATAACTATGGCTACACCTTC. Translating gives CASSSVGGTTDNYGYTF.

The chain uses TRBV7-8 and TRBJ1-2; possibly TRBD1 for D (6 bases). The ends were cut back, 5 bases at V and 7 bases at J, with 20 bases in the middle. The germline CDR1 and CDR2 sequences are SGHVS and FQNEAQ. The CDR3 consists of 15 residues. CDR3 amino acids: CASSPQGPGLLGYTF. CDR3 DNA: TGTGCCAGCAGCCCCCAGGGGCCAGGACTTCTTGGCTACACCTTC.

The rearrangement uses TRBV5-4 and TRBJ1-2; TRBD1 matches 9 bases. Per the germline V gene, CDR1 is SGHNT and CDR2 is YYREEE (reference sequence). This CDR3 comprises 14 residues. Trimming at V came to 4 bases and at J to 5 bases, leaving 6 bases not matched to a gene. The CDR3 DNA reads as TGTGCCAGCAGCGTATCCGGGACAGGGTATGGCTACACCTTC. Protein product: CASSVSGTGYGYTF.

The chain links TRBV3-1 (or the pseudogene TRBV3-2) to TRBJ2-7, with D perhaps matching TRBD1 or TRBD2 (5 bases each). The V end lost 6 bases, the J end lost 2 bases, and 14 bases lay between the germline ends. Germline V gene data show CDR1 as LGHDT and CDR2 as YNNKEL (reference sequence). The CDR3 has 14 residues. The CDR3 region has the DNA TGTGCCAGCAGTCACTGGGACCTTGCCTACGAGCAGTACTTC. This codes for CASSHWDLAYEQYF.

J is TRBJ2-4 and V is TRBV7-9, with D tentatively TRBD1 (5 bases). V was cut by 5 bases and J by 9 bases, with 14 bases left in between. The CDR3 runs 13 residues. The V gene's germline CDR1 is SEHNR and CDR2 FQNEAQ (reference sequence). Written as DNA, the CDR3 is TGTGCCAGCAGCAAGGACACACCGGGCATTCAGTACTTC. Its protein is CASSKDTPGIQYF.

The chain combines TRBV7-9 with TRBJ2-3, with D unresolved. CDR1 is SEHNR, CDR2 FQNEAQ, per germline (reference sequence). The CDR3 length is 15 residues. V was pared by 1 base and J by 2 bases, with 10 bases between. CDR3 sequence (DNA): TGTGCCAGCAGCTTAGATAGTTGGACCACAGATACGCAGTATTTT. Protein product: CASSLDSWTTDTQYF.

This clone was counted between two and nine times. CDR3 sequence (DNA): TGTGCCACTCTGGGGCCCTACACCGGGGAGCTGTTTTTT. It translates to CATLGPYTGELFF. V and J are TRBV24-1 and TRBJ2-2, with D perhaps matching TRBD1 (5 bases). CDR1 and CDR2 (germline): KGHDR, SFDVKD. The CDR3 sequence is 13 residues long. Trimming took 10 bases from V and 3 from J, leaving 11 bases between them.

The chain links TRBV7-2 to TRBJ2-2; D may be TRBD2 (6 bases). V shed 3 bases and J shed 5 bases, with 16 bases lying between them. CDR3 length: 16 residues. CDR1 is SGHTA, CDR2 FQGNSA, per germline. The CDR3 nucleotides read TGTGCCAGCAGCTTTTCGCAAGCGGGCCGGACCGGGGAGCTGTTTTTT. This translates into CASSFSQAGRTGELFF. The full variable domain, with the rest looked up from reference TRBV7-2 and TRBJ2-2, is GAGVSQSPSNKVTEKGKDVELRCDPISGHTALYWYRQSLGQGLEFLIYFQGNSAPDKSGLPSDRFSAERTGGSVSTLTIQRTQQEDSAVYLCASSFSQAGRTGELFFGEGSRLTVL.

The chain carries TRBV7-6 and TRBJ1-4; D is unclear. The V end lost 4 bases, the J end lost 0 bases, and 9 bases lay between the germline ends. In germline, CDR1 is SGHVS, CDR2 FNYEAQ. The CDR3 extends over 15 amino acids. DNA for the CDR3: TGTGCCAGCAGCTCGCGAAATGCAACTAATGAAAAACTGTTTTTT. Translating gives CASSSRNATNEKLFF.

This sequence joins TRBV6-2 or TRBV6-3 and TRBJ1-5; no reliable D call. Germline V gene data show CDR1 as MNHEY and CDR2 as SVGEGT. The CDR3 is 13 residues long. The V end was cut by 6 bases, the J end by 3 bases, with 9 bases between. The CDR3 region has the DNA TGTGCCAGCAGCAATTCCGTCAATCAGCCCCAGCATTTT. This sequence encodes CASSNSVNQPQHF.

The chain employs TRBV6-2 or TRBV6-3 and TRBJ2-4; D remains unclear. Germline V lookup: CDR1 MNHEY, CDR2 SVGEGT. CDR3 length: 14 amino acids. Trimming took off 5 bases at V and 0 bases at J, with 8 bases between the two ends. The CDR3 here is CASSRAIAKNIQYF. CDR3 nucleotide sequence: TGTGCCAGCAGTCGTGCCATAGCCAAAAACATTCAGTACTTC.

The CDR3 spells CAWRSTRRGGTEAFF. The DNA of the CDR3 is TGTGCCTGGAGGTCAACCCGTCGCGGGGGGACTGAAGCTTTCTTT. The J gene is TRBJ1-1, the V gene TRBV30, with a possible D match to TRBD1 (5 bases). CDR3 size: 15 residues. Germline lookup yields CDR1 GTSNPN and CDR2 SVGIG (reference sequence). V was trimmed by 3 bases and J by 5 bases, leaving 19 bases between them.

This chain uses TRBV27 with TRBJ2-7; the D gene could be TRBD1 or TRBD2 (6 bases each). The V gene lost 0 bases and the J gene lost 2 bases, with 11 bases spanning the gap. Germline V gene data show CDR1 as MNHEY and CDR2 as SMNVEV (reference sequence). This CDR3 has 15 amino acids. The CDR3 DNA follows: TGTGCCAGCAGTTTATCACAGGGAGGCCCCTACGAGCAGTACTTC. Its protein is CASSLSQGGPYEQYF.

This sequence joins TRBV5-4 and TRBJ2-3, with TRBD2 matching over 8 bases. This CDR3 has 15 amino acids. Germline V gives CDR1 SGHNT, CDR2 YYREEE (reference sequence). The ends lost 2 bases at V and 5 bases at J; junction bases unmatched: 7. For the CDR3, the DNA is TGTGCCAGCAGCTTTCCCGGGACTAGAAAAGATACGCAGTATTTT. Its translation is CASSFPGTRKDTQYF. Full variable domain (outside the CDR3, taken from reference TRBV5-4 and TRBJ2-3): ETGVTQSPTHLIKTRGQQVTLRCSSQSGHNTVSWYQQALGQGPQFIFQYYREEENGRGNFPPRFSGLQFPNYSSELNVNALELDDSALYLCASSFPGTRKDTQYFGPGTRLTVL.

Here the CDR3 DNA reads TGTGCCAGTAGTATGCCGGGGGGGCGTAAATACAATGAGCAGTTCTTC. Translated: CASSMPGGRKYNEQFF. The J gene is TRBJ2-1, the V gene TRBV19, with 8 positions matching TRBD2. Germline V gene lookup returns CDR1 LNHDA and CDR2 SQIVND (reference sequence). V dropped 3 bases and J dropped 4; count of bases not matched to a gene: 8. This CDR3 region has 16 residues.

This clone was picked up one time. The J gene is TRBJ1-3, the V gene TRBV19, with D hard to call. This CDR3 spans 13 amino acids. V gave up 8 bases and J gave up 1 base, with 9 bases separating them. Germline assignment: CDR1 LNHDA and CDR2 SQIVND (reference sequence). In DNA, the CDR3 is TGTGCCAGTGGGTCCAGTTCTGGAAACACCATATATTTT. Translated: CASGSSSGNTIYF.

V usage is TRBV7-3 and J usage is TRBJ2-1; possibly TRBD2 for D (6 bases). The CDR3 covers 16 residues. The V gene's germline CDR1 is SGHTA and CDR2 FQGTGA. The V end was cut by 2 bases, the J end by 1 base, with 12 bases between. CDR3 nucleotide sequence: TGTGCCAGCAGCTTATCTGGGACTGGGTCCTACAATGAGCAGTTCTTC. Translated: CASSLSGTGSYNEQFF.

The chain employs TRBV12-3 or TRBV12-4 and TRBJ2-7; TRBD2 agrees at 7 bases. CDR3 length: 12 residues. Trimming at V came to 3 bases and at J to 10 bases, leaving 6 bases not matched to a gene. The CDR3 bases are TGTGCCAGCAGTTTTGGTGCGGGAGCTCAGTACTTC. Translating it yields CASSFGAGAQYF.

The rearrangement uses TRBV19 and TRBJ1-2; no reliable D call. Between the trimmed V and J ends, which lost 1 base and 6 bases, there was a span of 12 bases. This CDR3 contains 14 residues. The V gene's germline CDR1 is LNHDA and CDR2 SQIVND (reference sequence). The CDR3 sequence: CASSIGGELDGYTF. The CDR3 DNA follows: TGTGCCAGTAGTATAGGTGGGGAATTGGATGGCTACACCTTC.

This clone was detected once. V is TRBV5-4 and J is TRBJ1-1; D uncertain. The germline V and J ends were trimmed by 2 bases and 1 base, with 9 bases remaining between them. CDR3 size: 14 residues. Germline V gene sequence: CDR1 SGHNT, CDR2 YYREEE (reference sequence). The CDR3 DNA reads TGTGCCAGCAGCTTTATTGGCAGGAACACTGAAGCTTTCTTT. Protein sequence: CASSFIGRNTEAFF.

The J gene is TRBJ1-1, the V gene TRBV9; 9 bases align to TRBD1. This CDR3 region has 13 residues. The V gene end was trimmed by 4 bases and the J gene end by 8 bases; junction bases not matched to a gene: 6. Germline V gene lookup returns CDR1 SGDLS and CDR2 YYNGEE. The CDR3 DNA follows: TGTGCCAGCAGCCCCGGGACAGGGAAAGAAGCTTTCTTT. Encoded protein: CASSPGTGKEAFF.

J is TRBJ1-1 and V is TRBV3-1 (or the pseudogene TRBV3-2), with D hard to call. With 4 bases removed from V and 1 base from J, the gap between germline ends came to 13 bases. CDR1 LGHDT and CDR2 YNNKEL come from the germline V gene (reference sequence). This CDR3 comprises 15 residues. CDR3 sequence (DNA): TGTGCCAGCAGCCTAGCGGGGTTGGGGAACACTGAAGCTTTCTTT. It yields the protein CASSLAGLGNTEAFF.

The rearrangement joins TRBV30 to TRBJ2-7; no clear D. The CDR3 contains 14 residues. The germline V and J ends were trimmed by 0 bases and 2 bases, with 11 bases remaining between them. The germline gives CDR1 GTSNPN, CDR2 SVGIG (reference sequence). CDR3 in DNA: TGTGCCTGGAGTGTGTTCACAAGACCCTACGAGCAGTACTTC. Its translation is CAWSVFTRPYEQYF.